The table lists the clone carrying this T cell receptor (beta chain) with many counts. This sample was included in a study of T-cell memory formation after mild COVID-19. Overall study: In these data, TCR clusters were largely donor specific.

The V end was cut by 5 bases, the J end by 4 bases, with 14 bases between. The germline gives CDR1 DFQATT, CDR2 SNEGSKA (reference sequence). The CDR3 loop spans 13 amino acids. TCRdb analysed the 5' RACE reads with MiXCR anew, one entry per CDR3 protein. The data hold some 490,000 distinct CDR3 sequences, with approximately 18% observed a single time. Input material: PBMCs or a T cell subset sorted from them (not recorded which). This chain joins TRBV20-1 and TRBJ1-1, with D unresolved. The TCR was taken from an adult woman who had mild COVID-19 (a few samples of this study predate the infection). Cell type and time point are not known. The CDR3 nucleotides read TGCAGTGCTCTAGGGCAGCTTGGCACTGAAGCTTTCTTT. It codes for CSALGQLGTEAFF.